This entry is about one T cell receptor beta chain. Its specificity is unknown. TCRdb keeps only in-frame clones here, not all; method: immunoSEQ multiplex PCR. The data show about 40,000 clones, about 80% seen once. This record belongs to a study of a mutant IDH1 vaccine in newly diagnosed glioma. Study-level background: Eight vaccinations went to patients in weeks 1, 3, 5, 7, 11, 15, 19, 23. Mean patient age was around 40 years; 62.5% were male and approximately 38% female. Earlier treatment was radiotherapy, temozolomide, or both, with most getting both.

Time point described: week 23, last vaccination. A single vaccine dose contained 300 ug of mutant IDH1 20-mer peptide, and topical imiquimod was used with it. New WHO grade 3 or 4 astrocytomas that were IDH1-mutant and ATRX-lost occurred in the donors. V was shortened by 0 bases and J by 3 bases, with 9 bases between the two germline ends. The germline V gene encodes CDR1 SGHRS and CDR2 YFSETQ. This CDR3 comprises 14 residues. The source was PBMCs, collected from a glioma patient whose treatment included an IDH1 peptide vaccine. This chain connects TRBV5-1 to TRBJ1-1; D may be TRBD1 (5 bases). The clonotype comes from a man aged 45-65 years with glioma. In DNA, the CDR3 is TGCGCCAGCAGCTTGGAAGGGGAGGACACTGAAGCTTTCTTT. It codes for CASSLEGEDTEAFF.